This paragraph reports one T cell receptor (beta chain). Its specificity is not known. V gave up 5 bases and J gave up 4 bases, with 18 bases separating them. The CDR3 contains 15 residues. Germline CDR1 MNHNS, CDR2 SASEGT. Vbeta (60) and Jbeta (13) primers were used in the PCR. The data were produced by immunoSEQ multiplex PCR, yet TCRdb's version contains in-frame clones alone and is incomplete. The data contain about 62,000 clones, about 90% of them seen just once; the ten biggest clones take up roughly 1.4%. The data were obtained in a study of cytomegalovirus exposure and HLA in healthy donors. Findings and caveats of the study: TCR beta V- and J-gene trimming was later associated with a missense DCLRE1C variant. Later analysis identified several of the most significant clusters that appeared linked to common viral pathogens. Among donors in an Asian-associated ancestry cluster, a later analysis reportedly found fewer N-insertions than the approximately 670-donor mean.

The V and J genes are TRBV6-1 and TRBJ2-7, with a weak D call TRBD2 (5 bases). The clonotype comes from a man aged 18 to 30 in good health and CMV-seronegative. Input material: PBMCs. The CDR3 region is CASSPRGQAYYEQYF. CDR3 DNA sequence: TGTGCCAGCAGTCCCCGCGGGCAGGCATATTACGAGCAGTACTTC.